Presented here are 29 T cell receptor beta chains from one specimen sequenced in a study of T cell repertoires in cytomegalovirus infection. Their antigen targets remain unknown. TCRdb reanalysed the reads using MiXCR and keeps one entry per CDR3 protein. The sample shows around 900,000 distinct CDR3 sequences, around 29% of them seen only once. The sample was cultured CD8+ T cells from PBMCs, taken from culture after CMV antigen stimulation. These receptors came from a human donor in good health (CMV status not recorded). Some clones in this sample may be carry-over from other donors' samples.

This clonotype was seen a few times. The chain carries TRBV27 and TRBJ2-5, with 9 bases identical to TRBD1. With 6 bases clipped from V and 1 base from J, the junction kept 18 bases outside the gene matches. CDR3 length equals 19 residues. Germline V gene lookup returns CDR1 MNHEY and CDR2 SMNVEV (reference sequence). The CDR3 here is CASSPLMRPSDRGQETQYF. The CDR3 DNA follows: TGTGCCAGCAGCCCTCTCATGCGTCCCTCGGACAGGGGCCAAGAGACCCAGTACTTC.

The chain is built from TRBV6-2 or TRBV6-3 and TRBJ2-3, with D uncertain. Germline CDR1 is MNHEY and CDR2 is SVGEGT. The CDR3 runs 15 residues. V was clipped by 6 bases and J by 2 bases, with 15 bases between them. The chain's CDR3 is CASRTIESSTDTQYF. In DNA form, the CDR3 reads TGTGCCAGCAGAACTATCGAGAGTTCCACAGATACGCAGTATTTT.

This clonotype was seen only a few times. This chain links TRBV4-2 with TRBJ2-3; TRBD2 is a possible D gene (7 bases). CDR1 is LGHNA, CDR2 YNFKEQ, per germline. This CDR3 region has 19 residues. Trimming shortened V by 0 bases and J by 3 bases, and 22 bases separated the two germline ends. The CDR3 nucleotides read TGTGCCAGCAGCCAAGAAGTGGCGGGGGCCCTTGGTTGGACAGATACGCAGTATTTT. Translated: CASSQEVAGALGWTDTQYF.

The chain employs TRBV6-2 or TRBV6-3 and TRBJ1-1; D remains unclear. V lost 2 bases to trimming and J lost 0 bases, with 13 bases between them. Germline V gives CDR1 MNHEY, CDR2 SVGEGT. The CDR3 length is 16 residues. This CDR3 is CASSYAGFGMNTEAFF. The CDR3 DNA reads TGTGCCAGCAGTTACGCGGGGTTCGGCATGAACACTGAAGCTTTCTTT.

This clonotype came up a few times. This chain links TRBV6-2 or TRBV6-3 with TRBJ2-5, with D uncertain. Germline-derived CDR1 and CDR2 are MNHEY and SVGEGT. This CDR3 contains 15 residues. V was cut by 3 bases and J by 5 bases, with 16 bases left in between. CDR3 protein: CASSYTGLGWETQYF. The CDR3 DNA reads TGTGCCAGCAGTTATACTGGCTTGGGTTGGGAGACCCAGTACTTC.

The CDR3 region is CASSTPRVDTGELFF. CDR3 bases: TGTGCCAGTAGTACACCCAGGGTGGACACCGGGGAGCTGTTTTTT. The chain combines TRBV19 with TRBJ2-2; possible D gene TRBD1, 5 bases. V was trimmed by 4 bases and J by 3 bases, leaving 12 bases between them. The CDR3 consists of 15 residues. Germline CDR1 and CDR2: LNHDA and SQIVND (reference sequence).

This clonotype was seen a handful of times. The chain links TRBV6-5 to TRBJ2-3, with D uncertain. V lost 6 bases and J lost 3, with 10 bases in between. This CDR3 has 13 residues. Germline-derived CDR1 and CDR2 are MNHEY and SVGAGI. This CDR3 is CASSPAATDTQYF. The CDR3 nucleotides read TGTGCCAGCAGCCCCGCAGCGACAGATACGCAGTATTTT.

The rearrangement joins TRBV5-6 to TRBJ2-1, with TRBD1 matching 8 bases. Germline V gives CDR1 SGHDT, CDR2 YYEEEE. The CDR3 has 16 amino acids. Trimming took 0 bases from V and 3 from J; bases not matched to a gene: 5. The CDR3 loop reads CASSLGTGKFYNEQFF. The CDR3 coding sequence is TGTGCCAGCAGCTTGGGGACAGGGAAATTCTACAATGAGCAGTTCTTC.

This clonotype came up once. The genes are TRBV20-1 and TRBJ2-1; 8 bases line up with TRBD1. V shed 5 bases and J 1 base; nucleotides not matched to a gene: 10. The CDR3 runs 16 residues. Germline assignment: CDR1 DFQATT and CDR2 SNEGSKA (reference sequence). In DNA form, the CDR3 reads TGCAGTGCTTTATCTACCGGACAGGGATCCTACAATGAGCAGTTCTTC. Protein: CSALSTGQGSYNEQFF.

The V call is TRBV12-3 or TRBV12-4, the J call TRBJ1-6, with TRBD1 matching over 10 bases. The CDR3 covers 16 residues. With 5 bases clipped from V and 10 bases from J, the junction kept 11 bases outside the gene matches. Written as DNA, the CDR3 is TGTGCCAGCAGTCCCCGGGACAGGGGTCTGCACTCACCCCTCCACTTT. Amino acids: CASSPRDRGLHSPLHF.

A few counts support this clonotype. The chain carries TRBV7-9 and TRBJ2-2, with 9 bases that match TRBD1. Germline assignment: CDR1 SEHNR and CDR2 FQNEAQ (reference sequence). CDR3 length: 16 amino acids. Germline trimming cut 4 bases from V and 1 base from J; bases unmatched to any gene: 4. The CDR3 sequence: CASSSWTGVNTGELFF. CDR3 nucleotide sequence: TGTGCCAGCAGCTCTTGGACAGGGGTGAACACCGGGGAGCTGTTTTTT.

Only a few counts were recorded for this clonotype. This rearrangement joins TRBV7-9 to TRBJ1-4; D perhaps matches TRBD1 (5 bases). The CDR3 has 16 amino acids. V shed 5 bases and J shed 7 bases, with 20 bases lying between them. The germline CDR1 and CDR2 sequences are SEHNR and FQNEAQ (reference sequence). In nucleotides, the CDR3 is TGTGCCAGCAGCCAATTCGAGGGGCCGGTGGGTGAAAAACTGTTTTTT. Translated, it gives CASSQFEGPVGEKLFF. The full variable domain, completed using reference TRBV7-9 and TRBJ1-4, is DTGVSQNPRHKITKRGQNVTFRCDPISEHNRLYWYRQTLGQGPEFLTYFQNEAQLEKSRLLSDRFSAERPKGSFSTLEIQRTEQGDSAMYLCASSQFEGPVGEKLFFGSGTQLSVL.

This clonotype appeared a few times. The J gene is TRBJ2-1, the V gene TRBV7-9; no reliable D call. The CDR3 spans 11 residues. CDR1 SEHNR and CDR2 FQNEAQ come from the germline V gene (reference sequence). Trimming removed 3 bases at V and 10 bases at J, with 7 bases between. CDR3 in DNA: TGTGCCAGCAGCTTTCAGTCCGAGCAGTTCTTC. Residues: CASSFQSEQFF.

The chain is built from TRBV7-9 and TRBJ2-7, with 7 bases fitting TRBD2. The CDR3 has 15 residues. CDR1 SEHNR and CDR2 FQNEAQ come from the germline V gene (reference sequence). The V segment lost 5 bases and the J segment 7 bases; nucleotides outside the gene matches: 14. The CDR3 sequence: CASSPPFPGGYEQYF. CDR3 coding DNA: TGTGCCAGCAGCCCCCCCTTTCCCGGGGGGTATGAGCAGTACTTC. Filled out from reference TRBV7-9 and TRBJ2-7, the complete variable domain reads DTGVSQNPRHKITKRGQNVTFRCDPISEHNRLYWYRQTLGQGPEFLTYFQNEAQLEKSRLLSDRFSAERPKGSFSTLEIQRTEQGDSAMYLCASSPPFPGGYEQYFGPGTRLTVT.

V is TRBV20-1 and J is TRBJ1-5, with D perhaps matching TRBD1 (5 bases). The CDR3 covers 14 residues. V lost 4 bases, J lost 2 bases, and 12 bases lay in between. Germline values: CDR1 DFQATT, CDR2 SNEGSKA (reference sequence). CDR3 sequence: CSAIQGVRNQPQHF. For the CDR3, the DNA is TGCAGTGCTATTCAGGGAGTGCGCAATCAGCCCCAGCATTTT.

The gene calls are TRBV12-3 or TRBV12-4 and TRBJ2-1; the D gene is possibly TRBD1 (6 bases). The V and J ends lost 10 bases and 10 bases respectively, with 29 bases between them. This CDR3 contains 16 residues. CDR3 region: CATSPLGAPGQGEQFF. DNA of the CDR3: TGTGCCACCTCTCCCTTGGGCGCACCGGGCCAGGGGGAGCAGTTCTTC.

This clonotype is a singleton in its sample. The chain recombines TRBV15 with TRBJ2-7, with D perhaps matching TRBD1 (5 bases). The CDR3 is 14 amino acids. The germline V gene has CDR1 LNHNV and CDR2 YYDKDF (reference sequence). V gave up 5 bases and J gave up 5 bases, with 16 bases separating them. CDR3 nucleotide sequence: TGTGCCACCAGCTCTCCAGGCGTAGGGGACGAGCAGTACTTC. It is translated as CATSSPGVGDEQYF.

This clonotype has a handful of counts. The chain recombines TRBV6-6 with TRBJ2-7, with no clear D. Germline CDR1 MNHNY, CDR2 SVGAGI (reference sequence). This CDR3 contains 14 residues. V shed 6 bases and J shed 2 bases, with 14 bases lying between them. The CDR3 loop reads CASRKEFPPYEQYF. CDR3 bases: TGTGCCAGCAGGAAGGAATTTCCCCCCTACGAGCAGTACTTC.

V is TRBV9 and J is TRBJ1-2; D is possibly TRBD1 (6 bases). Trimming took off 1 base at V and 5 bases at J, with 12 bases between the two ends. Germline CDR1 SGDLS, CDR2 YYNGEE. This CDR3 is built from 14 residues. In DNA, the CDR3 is TGTGCCAGCAGCGTATCAGGACAGCAGTATGGCTACACCTTC. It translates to CASSVSGQQYGYTF.

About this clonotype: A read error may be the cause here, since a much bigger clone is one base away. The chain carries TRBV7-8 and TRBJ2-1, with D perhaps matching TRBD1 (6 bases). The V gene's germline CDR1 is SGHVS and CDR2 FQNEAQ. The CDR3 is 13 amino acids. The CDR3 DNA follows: TGTGCCAACAGCACCCAGGACAGAGATGAGCAGTTCTTC. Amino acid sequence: CANSTQDRDEQFF. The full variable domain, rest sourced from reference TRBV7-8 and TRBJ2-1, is GAGVSQSPRYKVAKRGQDVALRCDPISGHVSLFWYQQALGQGPEFLTYFQNEAQLDKSGLPSDRFFAERPEGSVSTLKIQRTQQEDSAVYLCANSTQDRDEQFFGPGTRLTVL.

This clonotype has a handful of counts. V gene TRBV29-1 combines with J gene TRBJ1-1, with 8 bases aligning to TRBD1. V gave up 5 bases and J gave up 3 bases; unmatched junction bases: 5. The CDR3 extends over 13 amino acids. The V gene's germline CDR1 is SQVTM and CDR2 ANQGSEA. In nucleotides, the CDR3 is TGCAGCGTTCCACAGGGGGGGTACACTGAAGCTTTCTTT. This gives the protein CSVPQGGYTEAFF.

The CDR3 coding sequence is TGTGCCAGCACTATCGCCGGGACACCGAACACTGAAGCTTTCTTT. It codes for CASTIAGTPNTEAFF. The gene calls are TRBV2 and TRBJ1-1, with D perhaps matching TRBD1 (6 bases). This CDR3 spans 15 amino acids. Between the trimmed V and J ends, which lost 7 bases and 1 base, there was a span of 16 bases. CDR1 and CDR2 from the germline V gene are SNHLY and FYNNEI.

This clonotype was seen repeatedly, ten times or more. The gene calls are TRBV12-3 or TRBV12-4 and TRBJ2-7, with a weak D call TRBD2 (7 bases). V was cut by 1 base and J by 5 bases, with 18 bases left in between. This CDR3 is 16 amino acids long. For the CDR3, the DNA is TGTGCCAGCAGTTTAGGTGGGACATGGACTAGGGACGAGCAGTACTTC. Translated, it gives CASSLGGTWTRDEQYF.

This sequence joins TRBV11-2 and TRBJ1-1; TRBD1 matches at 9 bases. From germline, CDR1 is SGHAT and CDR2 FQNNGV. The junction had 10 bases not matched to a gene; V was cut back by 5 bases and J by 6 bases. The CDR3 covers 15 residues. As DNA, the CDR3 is TGTGCCAGCAGCGATCCCGGGACAGGGAGGCCTGAAGCTTTCTTT. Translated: CASSDPGTGRPEAFF.

In DNA form, the CDR3 reads TGTGCCACCAGAGCAAGTGGAGGGGCCGCTCAGCCCCAGCATTTT. Translated, it gives CATRASGGAAQPQHF. The J gene is TRBJ1-5, the V gene TRBV24-1; TRBD1 might be the D (5 bases). The length of the CDR3 is 15 residues. Germline V gene lookup returns CDR1 KGHDR and CDR2 SFDVKD. Trimming removed 7 bases at V and 6 bases at J, with 18 bases between.

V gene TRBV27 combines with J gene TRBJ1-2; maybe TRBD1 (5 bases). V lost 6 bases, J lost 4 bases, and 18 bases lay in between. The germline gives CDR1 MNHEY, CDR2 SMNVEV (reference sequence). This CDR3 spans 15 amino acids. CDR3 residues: CASRTQGSGGYGYTF. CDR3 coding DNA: TGTGCCAGCAGGACGCAGGGAAGTGGTGGCTATGGCTACACCTTC.

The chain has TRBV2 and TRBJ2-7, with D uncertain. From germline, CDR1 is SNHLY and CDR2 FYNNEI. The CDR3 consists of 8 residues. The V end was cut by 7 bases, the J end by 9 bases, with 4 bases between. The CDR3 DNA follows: TGTGCCAGCACCCCGCAGTACTTC. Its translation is CASTPQYF. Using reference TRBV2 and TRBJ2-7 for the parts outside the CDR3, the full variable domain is EPEVTQTPSHQVTQMGQEVILRCVPISNHLYFYWYRQILGQKVEFLVSFYNNEISEKSEIFDDQFSVERPDGSNFTLKIRSTKLEDSAMYFCASTPQYFGPGTRLTVT.

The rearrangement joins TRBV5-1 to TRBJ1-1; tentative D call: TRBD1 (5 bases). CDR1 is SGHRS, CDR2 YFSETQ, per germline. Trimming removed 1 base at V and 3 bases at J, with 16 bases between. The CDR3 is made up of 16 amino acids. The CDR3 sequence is CASSLTGRVSHTEAFF. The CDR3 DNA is TGCGCCAGCAGCTTGACGGGGCGGGTTAGCCACACTGAAGCTTTCTTT.

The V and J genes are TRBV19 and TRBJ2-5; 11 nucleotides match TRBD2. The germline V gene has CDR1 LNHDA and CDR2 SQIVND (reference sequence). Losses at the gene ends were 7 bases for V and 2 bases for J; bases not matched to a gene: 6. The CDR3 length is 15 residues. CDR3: CASMELAGAQETQYF. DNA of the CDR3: TGTGCCAGTATGGAACTAGCGGGGGCTCAAGAGACCCAGTACTTC.